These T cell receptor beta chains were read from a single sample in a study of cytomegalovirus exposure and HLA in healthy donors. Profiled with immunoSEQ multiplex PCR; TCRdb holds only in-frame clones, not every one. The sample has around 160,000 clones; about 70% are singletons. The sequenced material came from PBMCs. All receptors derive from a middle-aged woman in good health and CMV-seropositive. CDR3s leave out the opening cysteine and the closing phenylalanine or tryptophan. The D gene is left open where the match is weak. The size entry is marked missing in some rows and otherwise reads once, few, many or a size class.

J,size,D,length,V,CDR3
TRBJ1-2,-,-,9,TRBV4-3,ASSQDSVIT
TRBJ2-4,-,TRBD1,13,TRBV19,ASSGDRVLGNIQY
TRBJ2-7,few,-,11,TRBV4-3,ASSLSRTTEQY
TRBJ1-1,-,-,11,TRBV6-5,ASSRTAAREAF
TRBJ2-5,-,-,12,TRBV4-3,ASSQDLAGETQY
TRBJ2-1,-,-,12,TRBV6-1,ASTPGWGGNEQF
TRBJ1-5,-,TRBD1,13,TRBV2,ASSEVQGVYQPQH
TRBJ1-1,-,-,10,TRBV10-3,AITDPGTEAF
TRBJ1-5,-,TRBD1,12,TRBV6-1,ASSVGQGNEPQH
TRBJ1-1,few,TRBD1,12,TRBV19,ASSIADRVTEAF
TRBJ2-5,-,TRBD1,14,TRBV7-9,ASSLAPGQGDETQY
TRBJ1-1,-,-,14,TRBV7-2,ASQGTGRSGITEAF
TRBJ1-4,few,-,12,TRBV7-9,SSSLVDSNEKLF
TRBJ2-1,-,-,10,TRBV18,ASSPPGEGKF
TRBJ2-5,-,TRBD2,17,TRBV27,ASSLRGLTSGRFMETQY
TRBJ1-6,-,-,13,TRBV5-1,ASSAQGGDNSPLH